The 6 T cell receptor beta chains below were found in one sample sequenced in a study of OX40 agonist ivuxolimab in advanced cancers. Using immunoSEQ multiplex PCR, the repertoire was profiled, and TCRdb retains in-frame clones only, with some absent. This sample has about 35,000 clones; roughly four fifths occur once, and the top ten carry 15% to 20%. The sequenced sample was CD4+ or CD8+ T cells sorted from blood, obtained in a trial of the OX40 agonist ivuxolimab. The receptors were sampled from an adult with an advanced solid tumor such as melanoma, head and neck, liver or kidney cancer.

The chain uses TRBV5-4 and TRBJ1-2, with 7 bases fitting TRBD1. Germline CDR1 is SGHNT and CDR2 is YYREEE (reference sequence). CDR3 length equals 14 residues. V shed 2 bases, J shed 5 bases, and the junction held 6 bases outside the gene matches. CDR3 bases: TGTGCCAGCAGCTTCGGCGGGACAGCGTATGGCTACACCTTC. It encodes CASSFGGTAYGYTF.

The gene calls are TRBV7-8 and TRBJ2-5; D not resolved. The DNA end favors TRBJ2-7, so the J call may be wrong. Germline V lookup: CDR1 SGHVS, CDR2 FQNEAQ. This CDR3 spans 12 amino acids. In nucleotides, the CDR3 is TGTGCCAGCAGCTCGAGGACCTACGAGCAGTACTTC. This gives the protein CASSSRTYEQYF.

Only a few counts were recorded for this clone. This chain uses TRBV30 with TRBJ1-1; D not certain. With 3 bases removed from V and 0 bases from J, the gap between germline ends came to 8 bases. Germline CDR1 and CDR2: GTSNPN and SVGIG (reference sequence). This CDR3 spans 13 amino acids. The CDR3 sequence: CAWRALMNTEAFF. In DNA form, the CDR3 reads TGTGCCTGGAGGGCACTTATGAACACTGAAGCTTTCTTT. Full variable domain (rest looked up from reference TRBV30 and TRBJ1-1): SQTIHQWPATLVQPVGSPLSLECTVEGTSNPNLYWYRQAAGRGLQLLFYSVGIGQISSEVPQNLSASRPQDRQFILSSKKLLLSDSGFYLCAWRALMNTEAFFGQGTRLTVV.

The chain combines TRBV5-1 with TRBJ2-5, with 15 bases that match TRBD2. With V trimmed by 1 base and J by 5 bases, 12 bases remained unmatched. Germline V gene data show CDR1 as SGHRS and CDR2 as YFSETQ. This CDR3 is built from 19 residues. CDR3 DNA: TGCGCCAGCAGCTTGCCCTGGACTAGCGGGGGGGAACGAAAGGAGACCCAGTACTTC. This codes for CASSLPWTSGGERKETQYF.

The chain couples TRBV4-3 to TRBJ2-6; no firm D call. Trimming cost V 0 bases and J 1 base, with 7 bases left between them. CDR3 length: 16 amino acids. Germline V gives CDR1 LGHNA, CDR2 YSLEER. The CDR3 loop reads CASSQDGPSGANVLTF. CDR3 sequence (DNA): TGCGCCAGCAGCCAAGACGGACCTTCTGGGGCCAACGTCCTGACTTTC.

The chain has TRBV10-3 and TRBJ2-5; no definite D call. CDR1 is ENHRY and CDR2 is SYGVKD in the germline V gene. Trimming removed 3 bases at V and 2 bases at J, with 22 bases between. This CDR3 region has 18 residues. CDR3 bases: TGTGCCATCAGTGAAAATCAAATCGAGGCCGTGACTCAAGAGACCCAGTACTTC. The encoded protein is CAISENQIEAVTQETQYF.